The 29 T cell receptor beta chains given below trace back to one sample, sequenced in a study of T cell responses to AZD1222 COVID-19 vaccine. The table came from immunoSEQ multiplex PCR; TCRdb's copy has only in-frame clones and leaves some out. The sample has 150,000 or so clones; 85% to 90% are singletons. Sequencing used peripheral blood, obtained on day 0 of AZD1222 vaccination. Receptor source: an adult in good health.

The CDR3 DNA follows: TGTGCCAGCAGCCCCGCAGCCGCCAACACTGAAGCTTTCTTT. Protein product: CASSPAAANTEAFF. This chain links TRBV27 with TRBJ1-1; no reliable D call. Per the germline V gene, CDR1 is MNHEY and CDR2 is SMNVEV (reference sequence). The CDR3 covers 14 residues. V lost 6 bases and J lost 2, with 13 bases in between.

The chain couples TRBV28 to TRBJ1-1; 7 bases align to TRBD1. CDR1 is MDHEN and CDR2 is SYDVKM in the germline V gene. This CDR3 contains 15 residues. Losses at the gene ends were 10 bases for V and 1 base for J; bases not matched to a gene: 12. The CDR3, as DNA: TGTGCCACCGAGATCCGGGACAGTGGGAACACTGAAGCTTTCTTT. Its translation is CATEIRDSGNTEAFF.

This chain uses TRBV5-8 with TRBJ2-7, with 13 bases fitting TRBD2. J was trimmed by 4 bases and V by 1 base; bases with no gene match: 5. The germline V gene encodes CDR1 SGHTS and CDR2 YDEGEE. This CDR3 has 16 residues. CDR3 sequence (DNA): TGTGCCAGCAGCTTGTCCACTAGCGGGAGGGATTACGAGCAGTACTTC. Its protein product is CASSLSTSGRDYEQYF.

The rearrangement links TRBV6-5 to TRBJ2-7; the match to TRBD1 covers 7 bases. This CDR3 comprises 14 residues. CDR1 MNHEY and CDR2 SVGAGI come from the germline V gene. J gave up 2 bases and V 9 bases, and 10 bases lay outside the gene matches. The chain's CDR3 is CASQSGGVPYEQYF. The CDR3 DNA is TGTGCCAGTCAGTCAGGGGGTGTGCCCTACGAGCAGTACTTC.

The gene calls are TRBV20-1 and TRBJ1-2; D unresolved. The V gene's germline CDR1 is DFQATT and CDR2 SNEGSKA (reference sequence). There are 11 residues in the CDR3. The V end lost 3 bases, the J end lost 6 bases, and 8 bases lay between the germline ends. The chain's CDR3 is CSARVMDGYTF. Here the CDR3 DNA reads TGCAGTGCTAGGGTAATGGATGGCTACACCTTC.

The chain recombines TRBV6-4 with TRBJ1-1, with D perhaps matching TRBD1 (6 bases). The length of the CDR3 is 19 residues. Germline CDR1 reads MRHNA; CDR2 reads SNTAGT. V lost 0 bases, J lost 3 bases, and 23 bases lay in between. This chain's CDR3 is CASSDSLKVRGLLDTEAFF. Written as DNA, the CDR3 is TGTGCCAGCAGTGACTCACTTAAGGTCCGGGGGCTCTTAGACACTGAAGCTTTCTTT.

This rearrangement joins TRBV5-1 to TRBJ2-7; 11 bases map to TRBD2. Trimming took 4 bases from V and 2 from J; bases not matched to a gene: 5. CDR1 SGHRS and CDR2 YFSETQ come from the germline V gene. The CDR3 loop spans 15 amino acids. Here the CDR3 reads CASSRTSGSPYEQYF. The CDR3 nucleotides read TGCGCCAGCAGCCGGACTAGCGGGTCCCCCTACGAGCAGTACTTC.

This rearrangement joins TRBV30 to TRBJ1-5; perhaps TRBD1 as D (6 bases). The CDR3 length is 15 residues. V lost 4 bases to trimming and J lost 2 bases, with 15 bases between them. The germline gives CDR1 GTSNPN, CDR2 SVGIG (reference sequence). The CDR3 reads CAWNGGQSRNQPQHF. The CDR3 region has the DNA TGTGCCTGGAATGGGGGACAAAGTCGCAATCAGCCCCAGCATTTT.

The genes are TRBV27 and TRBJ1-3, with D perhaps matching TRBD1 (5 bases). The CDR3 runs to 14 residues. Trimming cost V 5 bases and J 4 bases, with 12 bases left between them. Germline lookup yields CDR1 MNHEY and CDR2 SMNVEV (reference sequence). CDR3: CASSKDGGGNTIYF. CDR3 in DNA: TGTGCCAGCAGTAAAGACGGGGGAGGAAACACCATATATTTT.

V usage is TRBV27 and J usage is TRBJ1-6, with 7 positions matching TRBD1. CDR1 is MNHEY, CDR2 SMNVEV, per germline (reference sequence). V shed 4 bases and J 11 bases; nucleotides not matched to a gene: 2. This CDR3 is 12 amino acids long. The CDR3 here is CASSWGTAPLHF. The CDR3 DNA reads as TGTGCCAGCAGTTGGGGGACAGCACCCCTCCACTTT.

The CDR3 spells CATSDPETGGWETQYF. The CDR3 nucleotides are TGTGCCACCAGTGATCCTGAGACAGGGGGTTGGGAGACCCAGTACTTC. The rearrangement joins TRBV24-1 to TRBJ2-5; 9 bases fit TRBD1. This CDR3 contains 16 residues. CDR1 and CDR2 from the germline V gene are KGHDR and SFDVKD. V lost 3 bases and J lost 5; bases outside the gene matches: 9.

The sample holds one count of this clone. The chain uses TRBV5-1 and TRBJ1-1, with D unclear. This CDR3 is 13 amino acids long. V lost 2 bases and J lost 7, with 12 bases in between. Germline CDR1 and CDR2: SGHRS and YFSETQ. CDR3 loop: CASSFLSRNEAFF. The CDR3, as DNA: TGCGCCAGCAGCTTTCTCTCAAGGAATGAAGCTTTCTTT.

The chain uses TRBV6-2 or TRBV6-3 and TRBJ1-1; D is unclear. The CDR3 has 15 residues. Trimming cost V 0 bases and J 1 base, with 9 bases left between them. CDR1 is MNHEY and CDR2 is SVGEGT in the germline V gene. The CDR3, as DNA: TGTGCCAGCAGTTACTCGAGGTCCGGGAACACTGAAGCTTTCTTT. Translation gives CASSYSRSGNTEAFF.

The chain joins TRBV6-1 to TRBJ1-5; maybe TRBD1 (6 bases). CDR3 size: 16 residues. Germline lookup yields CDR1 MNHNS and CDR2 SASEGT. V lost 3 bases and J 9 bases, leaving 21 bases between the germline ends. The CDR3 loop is CASSDQFTGPHRPQHF. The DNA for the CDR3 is TGTGCCAGCAGTGACCAGTTTACAGGGCCCCATCGGCCCCAGCATTTT.

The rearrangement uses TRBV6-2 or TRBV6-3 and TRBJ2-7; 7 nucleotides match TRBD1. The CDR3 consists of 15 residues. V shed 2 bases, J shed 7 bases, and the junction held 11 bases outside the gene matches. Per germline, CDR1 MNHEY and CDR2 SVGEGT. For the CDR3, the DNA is TGTGCCAGCAGTTACGTACAGGGGCCGCCAAGTGAGCAGTACTTC. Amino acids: CASSYVQGPPSEQYF.

Here the CDR3 DNA reads TGTGCCAGCGGAGGTTTTGCGAACACCGGGGAGCTGTTTTTT. It encodes CASGGFANTGELFF. This chain uses TRBV6-6 with TRBJ2-2; the D gene is possibly TRBD2 (5 bases). The CDR3 sequence is 14 residues long. V lost 8 bases and J lost 0, with 10 bases in between. The germline gives CDR1 MNHNY, CDR2 SVGAGI (reference sequence).

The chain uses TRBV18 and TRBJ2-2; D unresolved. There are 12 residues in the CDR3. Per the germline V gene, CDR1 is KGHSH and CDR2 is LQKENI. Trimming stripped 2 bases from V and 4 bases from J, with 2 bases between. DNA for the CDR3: TGTGCCAGCTCACCAGGCACCGGGGAGCTGTTTTTT. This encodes CASSPGTGELFF.

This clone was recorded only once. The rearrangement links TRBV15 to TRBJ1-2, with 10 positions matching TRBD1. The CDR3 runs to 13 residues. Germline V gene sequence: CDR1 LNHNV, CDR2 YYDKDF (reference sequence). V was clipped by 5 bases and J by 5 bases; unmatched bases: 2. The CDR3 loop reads CATSPGQGYGYTF. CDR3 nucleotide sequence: TGTGCCACCAGCCCGGGACAGGGGTATGGCTACACCTTC.

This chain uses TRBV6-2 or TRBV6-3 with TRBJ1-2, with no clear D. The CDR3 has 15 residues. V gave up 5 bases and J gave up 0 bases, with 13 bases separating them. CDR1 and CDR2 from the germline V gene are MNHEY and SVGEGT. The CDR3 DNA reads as TGTGCCAGCAGTGACGGACTGAAAGCTAACTATGGCTACACCTTC. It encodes CASSDGLKANYGYTF.

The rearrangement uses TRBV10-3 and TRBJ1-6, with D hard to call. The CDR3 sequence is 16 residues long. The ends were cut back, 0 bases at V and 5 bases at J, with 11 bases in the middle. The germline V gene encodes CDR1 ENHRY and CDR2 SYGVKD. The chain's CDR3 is CAISESGTANNSPLHF. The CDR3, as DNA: TGTGCCATCAGTGAGTCGGGAACAGCGAATAATTCACCCCTCCACTTT.

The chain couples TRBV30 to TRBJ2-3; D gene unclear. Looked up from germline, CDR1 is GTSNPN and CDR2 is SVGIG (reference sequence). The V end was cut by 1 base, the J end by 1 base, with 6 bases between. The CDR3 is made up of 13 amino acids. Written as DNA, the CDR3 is TGTGCCTGGAGTGATTCGGGCACAGATACGCAGTATTTT. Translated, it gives CAWSDSGTDTQYF. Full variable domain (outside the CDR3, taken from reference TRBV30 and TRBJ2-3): SQTIHQWPATLVQPVGSPLSLECTVEGTSNPNLYWYRQAAGRGLQLLFYSVGIGQISSEVPQNLSASRPQDRQFILSSKKLLLSDSGFYLCAWSDSGTDTQYFGPGTRLTVL.

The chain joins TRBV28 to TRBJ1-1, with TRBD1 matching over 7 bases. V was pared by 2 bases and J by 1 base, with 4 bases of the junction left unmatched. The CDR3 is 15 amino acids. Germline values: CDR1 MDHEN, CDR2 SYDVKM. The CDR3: CASSLRGPPNTEAFF. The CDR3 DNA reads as TGTGCCAGCAGTTTAAGGGGGCCTCCGAACACTGAAGCTTTCTTT.

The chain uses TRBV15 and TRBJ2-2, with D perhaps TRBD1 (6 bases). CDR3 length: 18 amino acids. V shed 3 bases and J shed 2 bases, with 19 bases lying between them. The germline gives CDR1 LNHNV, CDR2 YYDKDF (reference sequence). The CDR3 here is CATSSPSGQSLNTGELFF. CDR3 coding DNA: TGTGCCACCAGCAGCCCCTCGGGACAAAGCTTAAACACCGGGGAGCTGTTTTTT.

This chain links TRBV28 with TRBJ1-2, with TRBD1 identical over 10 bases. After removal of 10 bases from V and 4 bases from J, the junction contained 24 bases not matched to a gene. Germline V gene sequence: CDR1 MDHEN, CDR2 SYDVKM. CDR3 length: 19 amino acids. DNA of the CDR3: TGTGCCACCAAGACAGGGGGCGCGACGCCCGGTGGCGGTATCTATGGCTACACCTTC. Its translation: CATKTGGATPGGGIYGYTF.

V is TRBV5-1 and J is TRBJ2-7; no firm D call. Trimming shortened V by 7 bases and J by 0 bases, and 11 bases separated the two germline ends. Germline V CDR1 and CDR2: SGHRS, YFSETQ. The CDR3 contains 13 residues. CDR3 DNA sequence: TGCGCCAGCTGCGACTCGGTCTCCTACGAGCAGTACTTC. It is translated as CASCDSVSYEQYF.

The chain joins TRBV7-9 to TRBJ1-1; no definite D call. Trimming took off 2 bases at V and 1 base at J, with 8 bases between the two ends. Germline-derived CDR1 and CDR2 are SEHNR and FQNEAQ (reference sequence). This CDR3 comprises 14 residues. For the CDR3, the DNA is TGTGCCAGCAGCTTAACTGCCGGGAACACTGAAGCTTTCTTT. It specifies CASSLTAGNTEAFF.

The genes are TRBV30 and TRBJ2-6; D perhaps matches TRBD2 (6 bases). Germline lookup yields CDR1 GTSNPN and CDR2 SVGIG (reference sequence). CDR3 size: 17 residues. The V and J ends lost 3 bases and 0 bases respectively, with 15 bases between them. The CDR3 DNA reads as TGTGCCTGGAGGCGGGGCAGGGCTAGCTCTGGGGCCAACGTCCTGACTTTC. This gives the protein CAWRRGRASSGANVLTF.

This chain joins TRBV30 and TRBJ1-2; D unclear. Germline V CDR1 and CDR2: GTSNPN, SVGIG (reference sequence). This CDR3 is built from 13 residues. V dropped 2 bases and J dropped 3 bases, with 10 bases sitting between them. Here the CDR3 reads CAWSKGTDYGYTF. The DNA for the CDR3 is TGTGCCTGGAGTAAGGGAACGGACTATGGCTACACCTTC.

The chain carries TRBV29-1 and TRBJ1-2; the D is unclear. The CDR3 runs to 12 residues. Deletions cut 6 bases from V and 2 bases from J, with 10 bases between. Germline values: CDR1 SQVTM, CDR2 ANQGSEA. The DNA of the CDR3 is TGCAGCGTCTACGGGCAGAACTATGGCTACACCTTC. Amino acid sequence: CSVYGQNYGYTF. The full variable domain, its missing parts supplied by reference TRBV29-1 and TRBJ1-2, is SAVISQKPSRDICQRGTSLTIQCQVDSQVTMMFWYRQQPGQSLTLIATANQGSEATYESGFVIDKFPISRPNLTFSTLTVSNMSPEDSSIYLCSVYGQNYGYTFGSGTRLTVV.